This is a list of T cell receptor beta chains from one sample in a study of CXCR3-negative and CXCR3-positive naive CD8 T cells. TCRdb reanalyzed the 5' RACE reads and collapses them to one entry per CDR3 protein, without DNA. This table holds more than 45,000 distinct CDR3 sequences. Sequenced material: naive CXCR3- CD8+ T cells from blood. Source of these receptors: a human donor in good health. Some clones in this sample may be carry-over from other donors' samples. Each CDR3 is given with its conserved first and last residue.

cdr3_length j_call v_call cdr3_aa
13 TRBJ2-7 TRBV25-1 CASSQQGSYEQYF
15 TRBJ2-7 TRBV29-1 CSVELTSGGSYEQYF
15 TRBJ1-2 TRBV7-3 CASSSTGGGNYGYTF
12 TRBJ2-1 TRBV29-1 CSARDRDNEQFF
15 TRBJ2-1 TRBV5-1 CASSLGMDVYNEQFF
14 TRBJ1-1 TRBV7-8 CASSLIPRATEAFF
14 TRBJ2-7 TRBV5-6 CASSLIDNSYEQYF
11 TRBJ2-7 TRBV29-1 CSVDYRYEQYF
14 TRBJ2-7 TRBV7-8 CASRAGAGPVEQYF
17 TRBJ2-3 TRBV7-2 CASSLDPAGGLEDTQYF
16 TRBJ2-1 TRBV28 CASSLGTSGGHNEQFF
14 TRBJ2-2 TRBV2 CASSVTENTGELFF
15 TRBJ1-1 TRBV7-9 CASRQPGQTNTEAFF
15 TRBJ2-7 TRBV29-1 CSVDILGREFYEQYF
15 TRBJ1-1 TRBV6-5 CASSYSPGGNTEAFF
15 TRBJ2-5 TRBV4-3 CASSPGGFGQETQYF
16 TRBJ2-1 TRBV29-1 CSVEGWVGKMTNEQFF
18 TRBJ2-1 TRBV10-3 CAISREEDGTGVYNEQFF
15 TRBJ2-7 TRBV7-6 CASSWDRERYHEQYF
13 TRBJ2-7 TRBV29-1 CSVEPWGSYEQYF
15 TRBJ1-2 TRBV25-1 CASSASRALQDGYTF
15 TRBJ1-4 TRBV4-1 CASSQEGRGPEKLFF
12 TRBJ2-6 TRBV29-1 CSARTGANVLTF
15 TRBJ2-7 TRBV7-3 CASARSGGAFHEQYF
14 TRBJ2-7 TRBV5-6 CASSSRQGTYEQYF
11 TRBJ2-5 TRBV29-1 CSVPAMETQYF
15 TRBJ2-1 TRBV7-2 CASSLLKGGTNEQFF
17 TRBJ1-1 TRBV23-1 CASTSCRPESMNTEAFF
16 TRBJ2-7 TRBV7-2 CASSLGLAGESYEQYF
15 TRBJ2-1 TRBV3-1 CASSRTGGPGNEQFF
13 TRBJ2-5 TRBV6-5 CASRTDRGQTQYF
16 TRBJ2-1 TRBV20-1 CSARDGVRSSYDEQFF
14 TRBJ2-2 TRBV29-1 CSATGTGGAGELFF
15 TRBJ2-5 TRBV14 CASRKTGGLIETQYF
14 TRBJ1-2 TRBV5-1 CASSLEGQVDGYTF
16 TRBJ2-3 TRBV19 CASRTSGGAFPDTQYF
14 TRBJ1-1 TRBV4-3 CASSQEVRNTEAFF
13 TRBJ2-7 TRBV6-5 CASSRTPSEEQYF
17 TRBJ2-3 TRBV9 CASSSSPRGKGTDTQYF
15 TRBJ2-1 TRBV7-9 CASSPLAFPYNEQFF
14 TRBJ2-7 TRBV10-3 CAISDPRDTYEQYF
16 TRBJ2-7 TRBV4-2 CASSQELDLYSYEQYF
12 TRBJ2-2 TRBV29-1 CSALDNTGELFF
15 TRBJ1-2 TRBV6-2/TRBV6-3 CASSYAPTGDYGYTF
13 TRBJ1-1 TRBV7-9 CASSLEGVTEAFF
13 TRBJ1-1 TRBV20-1 CSVTHDRDTEAFF
14 TRBJ1-2 TRBV20-1 CSARARGENYGYTF
17 TRBJ2-3 TRBV9 CASSQGAGGLSTDTQYF
14 TRBJ1-1 TRBV7-6 CASSSGQGVTEAFF
15 TRBJ1-4 TRBV5-1 CASSFAQATNEKLFF
13 TRBJ1-1 TRBV29-1 CSVAGRLDTEAFF
14 TRBJ1-1 TRBV28 CASSPGWGGTEAFF
15 TRBJ2-7 TRBV4-3 CASSQDRQGPYEQYF
15 TRBJ2-1 TRBV20-1 CSARVGRSSYNEQFF
12 TRBJ2-5 TRBV28 CASSDGGGTQYF